The 2 T cell receptor beta chains given below trace back to one sample, sequenced in a study of T cells in Graves' hyperthyroidism and ophthalmopathy. Authors of the study amplified TCR beta CDR3 regions from RNA transcripts. A first-round RT-PCR of the TCR CDR3 used the HTBI primer set. TCRdb itself ran the multiplex PCR reads through MiXCR, one entry per CDR3 protein. The sample has 500,000 or so distinct CDR3 sequences; roughly 17% are singletons. The sequencing input was blood. The receptors were sampled from a woman aged 18-35 years with Graves' ophthalmopathy.

This clonotype was detected a few times. The chain couples TRBV20-1 to TRBJ2-7; TRBD2 aligns across 8 bases. The CDR3 covers 15 residues. V lost 5 bases, J lost 1 base, and 10 bases stayed unmatched. From germline, CDR1 is DFQATT and CDR2 SNEGSKA (reference sequence). The CDR3 region is CSARTGLEGSYEQYF. CDR3 sequence (DNA): TGCAGTGCTCGGACGGGACTAGAGGGTTCCTACGAGCAGTACTTC.

This clonotype was detected ten times or more. The rearrangement links TRBV7-2 to TRBJ2-2; TRBD2 agrees at 7 bases. Germline V lookup: CDR1 SGHTA, CDR2 FQGNSA. The V and J ends lost 6 bases and 1 base, in that order; junction bases with no gene match: 8. The CDR3 covers 16 residues. In nucleotides, the CDR3 is TGTGCCAGCAGACTCGATCCTAGCGGGAACACCGGGGAGCTGTTTTTT. Translation gives CASRLDPSGNTGELFF.